The 7 T cell receptor beta chains presented below share a single source sample, sequenced in a study of blood T cell repertoires in COVID-19. Produced via immunoSEQ multiplex PCR; TCRdb's table is partial and in-frame only. The sample shows roughly 300,000 clones, around 90% of them seen only once. Sequences were obtained from peripheral blood. The receptors were sampled from a young man who had recovered from COVID-19.

The chain is built from TRBV6-1 and TRBJ2-7; 7 bases match TRBD1. Unmatched junction bases numbered 18, after V lost 0 bases and J lost 7 bases. CDR3 length equals 18 residues. Germline lookup yields CDR1 MNHNS and CDR2 SASEGT. The DNA of the CDR3 is TGTGCCAGCAGTGAAGCCTACAACACGGACAGGCGGAGGCAGGAGCAGTACTTC. Protein product: CASSEAYNTDRRRQEQYF.

The rearrangement joins TRBV9 to TRBJ1-6; weak D call: TRBD1 (5 bases). This CDR3 is 14 amino acids long. Germline V gives CDR1 SGDLS, CDR2 YYNGEE. Trimming shortened V by 0 bases and J by 10 bases, and 11 bases separated the two germline ends. CDR3 protein: CASSVGGDESPLHF. The CDR3 nucleotides are TGTGCCAGCAGCGTAGGCGGGGACGAATCACCCCTCCACTTT.

The rearrangement uses TRBV29-1 and TRBJ2-1; D gene unclear. The CDR3 is 16 amino acids. CDR1 is SQVTM and CDR2 is ANQGSEA in the germline V gene. V lost 0 bases, J lost 2 bases, and 14 bases lay in between. The CDR3 bases are TGCAGCGTTGAAGATATTCAGGCTTCGACCTACAATGAGCAGTTCTTC. Encoded protein: CSVEDIQASTYNEQFF.

This sequence joins TRBV15 and TRBJ2-3; 8 bases are a match to TRBD1. CDR1 is LNHNV and CDR2 is YYDKDF in the germline V gene (reference sequence). The CDR3 consists of 15 residues. The ends lost 4 bases at V and 1 base at J; junction bases unmatched: 4. The DNA for the CDR3 is TGTGCCACCAGCATCGACAGGGGTGGCACAGATACGCAGTATTTT. Translation: CATSIDRGGTDTQYF.

This sequence joins TRBV7-9 and TRBJ1-4; D is ambiguous. The CDR3 loop spans 15 amino acids. V lost 2 bases to trimming and J lost 0 bases, with 7 bases between them. Germline-derived CDR1 and CDR2 are SEHNR and FQNEAQ (reference sequence). This CDR3 is CASSLLPATNEKLFF. For the CDR3, the DNA is TGTGCCAGCAGCTTACTTCCCGCAACTAATGAAAAACTGTTTTTT. Full variable domain (rest looked up from reference TRBV7-9 and TRBJ1-4): DTGVSQNPRHKITKRGQNVTFRCDPISEHNRLYWYRQTLGQGPEFLTYFQNEAQLEKSRLLSDRFSAERPKGSFSTLEIQRTEQGDSAMYLCASSLLPATNEKLFFGSGTQLSVL.

The chain links TRBV3-1 (or the pseudogene TRBV3-2) to TRBJ2-1; D is uncertain. The CDR3 length is 11 residues. Germline lookup yields CDR1 LGHDT and CDR2 YNNKEL (reference sequence). Trimming stripped 3 bases from V and 5 bases from J, with 2 bases between. This CDR3 reads CASSHDNEQFF. The CDR3 nucleotides read TGTGCCAGCAGCCACGACAATGAGCAGTTCTTC.

The chain links TRBV18 to TRBJ1-1; D unclear. V was clipped by 3 bases and J by 4 bases, with 12 bases between them. The CDR3 is made up of 14 amino acids. Germline values: CDR1 KGHSH, CDR2 LQKENI. Here the CDR3 reads CASSPVLGVTEAFF. In DNA, the CDR3 is TGTGCCAGCTCACCGGTTCTCGGGGTCACTGAAGCTTTCTTT.